One and the same sample provided the 31 T cell receptor beta chains below, sequenced in a study of CD8 T cells in ankylosing spondylitis. From the 5' RACE reads, TCRdb called clonotypes with MiXCR, one entry per CDR3 protein. The table lists around 150,000 distinct CDR3 sequences, roughly 30% of them singletons, with 4.5% to 6% in the top ten. Source material: synovial fluid, either unsorted or a sorted T cell fraction (not recorded which). The receptors shown here come from a male donor with ankylosing spondylitis.

This sequence joins TRBV4-3 and TRBJ2-1; D call uncertain. CDR3 size: 13 residues. V was trimmed by 3 bases and J by 8 bases, leaving 11 bases between them. Germline values: CDR1 LGHNA, CDR2 YSLEER. CDR3 sequence: CASSQQLVYEQFF. CDR3 in DNA: TGCGCCAGCAGCCAGCAGCTAGTTTATGAGCAGTTCTTC.

This sequence joins TRBV21-1 and TRBJ2-4; TRBD1, the table's D call, was not compared with the DNA. TRBV21-1 is described as a pseudogene. There are 16 residues in the CDR3. CDR3 in DNA: TGTGCCAGCAGCACACGACAGGGTGAGGCCAAAAACATTCAGTACTTC. Encoded protein: CASSTRQGEAKNIQYF.

The chain uses TRBV29-1 and TRBJ2-3; 9 nucleotides align to TRBD2. V lost 7 bases to trimming and J lost 2 bases; unmatched junction nucleotides: 10. The CDR3 length is 15 residues. Germline V gives CDR1 SQVTM, CDR2 ANQGSEA. The CDR3 spells CSAATSGSHTDTQYF. The CDR3 coding sequence is TGCAGCGCCGCGACTAGCGGATCGCACACAGATACGCAGTATTTT.

This clonotype has a count of ten or more. This rearrangement joins TRBV5-1 to TRBJ1-2, with 7 bases identical to TRBD1. V lost 9 bases to trimming and J lost 3 bases; unmatched junction nucleotides: 20. The CDR3 covers 17 residues. Germline lookup yields CDR1 SGHRS and CDR2 YFSETQ. DNA for the CDR3: TGCGCCAAGATGATGTACAGGGGAGAAACATTAGACTATGGCTACACCTTC. Its translation: CAKMMYRGETLDYGYTF.

This clonotype appeared a few times. The chain employs TRBV28 and TRBJ2-7; D possibly matches TRBD1 or TRBD2 (6 bases each). Germline assignment: CDR1 MDHEN and CDR2 SYDVKM. CDR3 length: 13 residues. The V gene lost 6 bases and the J gene lost 2 bases, with 11 bases spanning the gap. The CDR3 here is CASSPGGPYEQYF. The CDR3 coding sequence is TGTGCCAGCAGCCCCGGGGGCCCCTACGAGCAGTACTTC.

The chain couples TRBV20-1 to TRBJ2-7; TRBD2 aligns across 11 bases. Germline trimming cut 1 base from V and 0 bases from J; bases unmatched to any gene: 5. Germline V gene data show CDR1 as DFQATT and CDR2 as SNEGSKA (reference sequence). This CDR3 region has 16 residues. CDR3 bases: TGCAGTGCTAGAGCCGGGACTAGCGGTCTCTCCTACGAGCAGTACTTC. Its translation: CSARAGTSGLSYEQYF.

This chain joins TRBV6-2 or TRBV6-3 and TRBJ2-7; D is perhaps TRBD1 (6 bases). Trimming removed 7 bases at V and 9 bases at J, with 16 bases between. CDR1 and CDR2 (germline): MNHEY, SVGEGT. The CDR3 runs to 12 residues. CDR3 sequence reads: CASTNRQAAQYF. The CDR3 nucleotides are TGTGCCAGCACCAATCGACAGGCAGCGCAGTACTTC.

The table lists this clonotype with many counts. V is TRBV20-1 and J is TRBJ1-3; D call uncertain. Germline V gene lookup returns CDR1 DFQATT and CDR2 SNEGSKA (reference sequence). The CDR3 loop spans 13 amino acids. Trimming removed 3 bases from V and 0 bases from J, with 6 bases in between. The CDR3 coding sequence is TGCAGTGCTAGGGGAGGCTCTGGAAACACCATATATTTT. Translating gives CSARGGSGNTIYF.

The CDR3 sequence: CSAITTAQETQYF. CDR3 nucleotides: TGCAGTGCTATTACAACGGCGCAAGAGACCCAGTACTTC. The V and J genes are TRBV20-1 and TRBJ2-5; D is unclear. Deletions cut 4 bases from V and 2 bases from J, with 11 bases between. CDR1 is DFQATT and CDR2 is SNEGSKA in the germline V gene (reference sequence). The length of the CDR3 is 13 residues.

This clonotype turned up a few times. The chain uses TRBV2 and TRBJ2-1; 9 bases are a match to TRBD2. The CDR3 consists of 15 residues. From germline, CDR1 is SNHLY and CDR2 FYNNEI. The V and J ends lost 4 bases and 8 bases, in that order; junction bases with no gene match: 9. The CDR3 coding sequence is TGTGCCAGCAGTGTCGGGCTAGCGGGATTGTATGAGCAGTTCTTC. It is translated as CASSVGLAGLYEQFF.

This clonotype has a handful of counts. The chain carries TRBV6-1 and TRBJ1-6; no firm D call. Per germline, CDR1 MNHNS and CDR2 SASEGT. V shed 2 bases and J shed 0 bases, with 14 bases lying between them. CDR3 length equals 18 residues. The CDR3 loop reads CASSESDLGSSYNSPLHF. The CDR3 coding sequence is TGTGCCAGCAGTGAATCCGATTTGGGGAGCTCCTATAATTCACCCCTCCACTTT.

V and J are TRBV4-1 and TRBJ2-2; 9 bases map to TRBD2. V was pared by 0 bases and J by 3 bases, with 8 bases of the junction left unmatched. The CDR3 sequence is 18 residues long. CDR1 and CDR2 (germline): MGHRA, YSYEKL. The CDR3 DNA sequence: TGCGCCAGCAGCCAAGAGCGGGAGGGCCTGATCGACACCGGGGAGCTGTTTTTT. It is translated as CASSQEREGLIDTGELFF.

The chain is built from TRBV4-1 and TRBJ1-1; possible D gene TRBD1, 6 bases. The CDR3 spans 14 residues. CDR1 MGHRA and CDR2 YSYEKL come from the germline V gene. The V and J ends lost 4 bases and 0 bases respectively, with 9 bases between them. For the CDR3, the DNA is TGCGCCAGCAGCCGACAGGATATGAACACTGAAGCTTTCTTT. Its protein product is CASSRQDMNTEAFF.

This chain connects TRBV10-2 to TRBJ1-1; D gene uncertain. The ends were cut back, 4 bases at V and 3 bases at J, with 9 bases in the middle. This CDR3 comprises 13 residues. Germline CDR1 and CDR2: WSHSY and SAAADI. CDR3 residues: CASSVDGDTEAFF. CDR3 sequence (DNA): TGCGCCAGCAGTGTGGACGGGGACACTGAAGCTTTCTTT.

This clonotype was recorded a few times. This sequence joins TRBV5-1 and TRBJ2-5; possible D gene TRBD2, 6 bases. The V end lost 4 bases, the J end lost 4 bases, and 11 bases lay between the germline ends. Germline V gives CDR1 SGHRS, CDR2 YFSETQ. This CDR3 is 13 amino acids long. The CDR3 loop reads CASSRETGETQYF. Written as DNA, the CDR3 is TGCGCCAGCAGCCGGGAGACGGGAGAGACCCAGTACTTC. Variable domain in full (rest from reference TRBV5-1 and TRBJ2-5): KAGVTQTPRYLIKTRGQQVTLSCSPISGHRSVSWYQQTPGQGLQFLFEYFSETQRNKGNFPGRFSGRQFSNSRSEMNVSTLELGDSALYLCASSRETGETQYFGPGTRLLVL.

The chain joins TRBV29-1 to TRBJ1-5; D might be TRBD1 (5 bases). Per the germline V gene, CDR1 is SQVTM and CDR2 is ANQGSEA. This CDR3 contains 13 residues. V lost 4 bases, J lost 9 bases, and 16 bases lay in between. CDR3 in amino acids: CSVGSGTGGPQHF. Here the CDR3 DNA reads TGCAGCGTTGGGAGCGGGACCGGCGGGCCCCAGCATTTT.

This clonotype was detected a few times. The gene calls are TRBV6-1 and TRBJ1-2; 8 positions match TRBD1. The CDR3 is 13 amino acids. From germline, CDR1 is MNHNS and CDR2 SASEGT. V shed 7 bases and J 6 bases; nucleotides not matched to a gene: 7. The CDR3 loop reads CASTMQGAHGYTF. CDR3 nucleotide sequence: TGTGCCAGCACCATGCAGGGGGCCCATGGCTACACCTTC.

This clonotype was observed a single time. The chain is built from TRBV28 and TRBJ2-3; a weak D match, TRBD2 (5 bases). Germline V lookup: CDR1 MDHEN, CDR2 SYDVKM. The CDR3 length is 15 residues. Trimming removed 8 bases at V and 0 bases at J, with 15 bases between. Here the CDR3 DNA reads TGTGCCAGCGGCTCCCTCGGGATTAGCACAGATACGCAGTATTTT. Translating it yields CASGSLGISTDTQYF. Full variable domain (outside the CDR3, taken from reference TRBV28 and TRBJ2-3): DVKVTQSSRYLVKRTGEKVFLECVQDMDHENMFWYRQDPGLGLRLIYFSYDVKMKEKGDIPEGYSVSREKKERFSLILESASTNQTSMYLCASGSLGISTDTQYFGPGTRLTVL.

The chain uses TRBV6-2 or TRBV6-3 and TRBJ2-3; D gene ambiguous. The germline V and J ends were trimmed by 3 bases and 1 base, with 5 bases remaining between them. This CDR3 contains 13 residues. Germline V lookup: CDR1 MNHEY, CDR2 SVGEGT. The CDR3 sequence is CASSYAGTDTQYF. The CDR3 DNA reads TGTGCCAGCAGTTATGCGGGCACAGATACGCAGTATTTT.

In this sample, this clonotype turned up a few times. CDR3 amino acids: CASSVQGTNTEAFF. CDR3 DNA: TGTGCCAGCAGCGTCCAGGGGACGAACACTGAAGCTTTCTTT. The rearrangement links TRBV9 to TRBJ1-1, with D possibly matching TRBD1 (6 bases). This CDR3 is built from 14 residues. Germline values: CDR1 SGDLS, CDR2 YYNGEE. V was clipped by 2 bases and J by 1 base, with 9 bases between them.

The chain has TRBV11-3 and TRBJ2-1; 8 bases match TRBD1. Germline V gene data show CDR1 as SGHNT and CDR2 as YENEEA. This CDR3 contains 17 residues. Germline trimming cut 2 bases from V and 0 bases from J; bases unmatched to any gene: 6. In nucleotides, the CDR3 is TGTGCCAGCAGCTTAATGCGGACAGGGCGCTCCTACAATGAGCAGTTCTTC. Translating gives CASSLMRTGRSYNEQFF.

The chain joins TRBV12-3 or TRBV12-4 to TRBJ1-1, with D unclear. V lost 3 bases, J lost 5 bases, and 10 bases lay in between. The CDR3 sequence is 13 residues long. The CDR3 protein is CASSFSWGTEAFF. The CDR3 coding sequence is TGTGCCAGCAGTTTTTCTTGGGGAACTGAAGCTTTCTTT.

The chain links TRBV3-1 to TRBJ2-5, with 15 bases aligning to TRBD2. Looked up from germline, CDR1 is LGHDT and CDR2 is YNNKEL (reference sequence). Unmatched junction bases numbered 11, after V lost 1 base and J lost 5 bases. CDR3 size: 19 residues. In DNA, the CDR3 is TGTGCCAGCAGCCAAGCCCGCGGACTAGCGGGAGGGCCTTGGGAGACCCAGTACTTC. Translated: CASSQARGLAGGPWETQYF.

The gene calls are TRBV7-2 and TRBJ2-7; D unclear. Germline V lookup: CDR1 SGHTA, CDR2 FQGNSA. This CDR3 has 14 amino acids. V was shortened by 5 bases and J by 0 bases, with 11 bases between the two germline ends. Here the CDR3 DNA reads TGTGCCAGCAGCATTGGACGGAGCTCCTACGAGCAGTACTTC. Translation gives CASSIGRSSYEQYF.

This clonotype was recorded at least ten times. The gene calls are TRBV3-1 and TRBJ1-2, with D tentatively TRBD1 (6 bases). V shed 5 bases and J shed 8 bases, with 18 bases lying between them. Germline V lookup: CDR1 LGHDT, CDR2 YNNKEL (reference sequence). CDR3 length: 14 amino acids. The CDR3 is CASSLQGTPEGYTF. The CDR3 DNA is TGTGCCAGCAGCTTACAGGGCACCCCCGAGGGCTACACCTTC. Looking up the rest from reference TRBV3-1 and TRBJ1-2 gives the full variable domain: DTAVSQTPKYLVTQMGNDKSIKCEQNLGHDTMYWYKQDSKKFLKIMFSYNNKELIINETVPNRFSPKSPDKAHLNLHINSLELGDSAVYFCASSLQGTPEGYTFGSGTRLTVV.

This clonotype was detected a few times. The genes are TRBV6-2 or TRBV6-3 and TRBJ2-2; D is perhaps TRBD2 (6 bases). CDR1 MNHEY and CDR2 SVGEGT come from the germline V gene. V lost 4 bases, J lost 5 bases, and 14 bases lay in between. The CDR3 is 15 amino acids. The CDR3 sequence: CASSFSGAETGELFF. The CDR3 DNA reads as TGTGCCAGCAGTTTCTCGGGAGCAGAAACCGGGGAGCTGTTTTTT.

Many counts were recorded for this clonotype. CDR3 protein: CAISEQEGRDTQYF. CDR3 bases: TGTGCCATCAGTGAGCAGGAAGGTAGAGATACGCAGTATTTT. V usage is TRBV10-3 and J usage is TRBJ2-3, with D unresolved. CDR1 and CDR2 (germline): ENHRY, SYGVKD. With 2 bases removed from V and 5 bases from J, the gap between germline ends came to 11 bases. The CDR3 sequence is 14 residues long.

This clonotype was observed at least ten times. V usage is TRBV5-1 and J usage is TRBJ1-5; the D gene is possibly TRBD1 (5 bases). Trimming left V 4 bases short and J 4 bases short, with 15 bases between. The CDR3 sequence is 15 residues long. Germline V gene data show CDR1 as SGHRS and CDR2 as YFSETQ. The CDR3 nucleotides read TGCGCCAGCAGCCCCGAAGGGGCGAGTAATCAGCCCCAGCATTTT. It specifies CASSPEGASNQPQHF. The whole variable domain, remainder taken from reference TRBV5-1 and TRBJ1-5, is KAGVTQTPRYLIKTRGQQVTLSCSPISGHRSVSWYQQTPGQGLQFLFEYFSETQRNKGNFPGRFSGRQFSNSRSEMNVSTLELGDSALYLCASSPEGASNQPQHFGDGTRLSIL.

In this sample, this clonotype turned up many times. The J gene is TRBJ2-3, the V gene TRBV5-4, with D possibly being TRBD2 (5 bases). The CDR3 spans 15 residues. The germline CDR1 and CDR2 sequences are SGHNT and YYREEE (reference sequence). V lost 4 bases to trimming and J lost 2 bases, with 14 bases between them. In nucleotides, the CDR3 is TGTGCCAGCAGCATTGACGGGAACCCCACAGATACGCAGTATTTT. This translates into CASSIDGNPTDTQYF.

The rearrangement joins TRBV4-2 to TRBJ2-7; 11 positions match TRBD2. Germline trimming cut 0 bases from V and 3 bases from J; bases unmatched to any gene: 10. Germline V gene lookup returns CDR1 LGHNA and CDR2 YNFKEQ. CDR3 length: 18 residues. CDR3 residues: CASSQERITSGSIYEQYF. The CDR3 DNA reads as TGTGCCAGCAGCCAAGAAAGGATCACTAGCGGGAGTATCTACGAGCAGTACTTC.

The V gene is TRBV5-1, the J gene TRBJ2-2, with D possibly matching TRBD2 (5 bases). The ends were cut back, 5 bases at V and 3 bases at J, with 8 bases in the middle. CDR1 SGHRS and CDR2 YFSETQ come from the germline V gene. The CDR3 runs 13 residues. CDR3 DNA: TGCGCCAGCAGATCCGGGGACACCGGGGAGCTGTTTTTT. This codes for CASRSGDTGELFF.